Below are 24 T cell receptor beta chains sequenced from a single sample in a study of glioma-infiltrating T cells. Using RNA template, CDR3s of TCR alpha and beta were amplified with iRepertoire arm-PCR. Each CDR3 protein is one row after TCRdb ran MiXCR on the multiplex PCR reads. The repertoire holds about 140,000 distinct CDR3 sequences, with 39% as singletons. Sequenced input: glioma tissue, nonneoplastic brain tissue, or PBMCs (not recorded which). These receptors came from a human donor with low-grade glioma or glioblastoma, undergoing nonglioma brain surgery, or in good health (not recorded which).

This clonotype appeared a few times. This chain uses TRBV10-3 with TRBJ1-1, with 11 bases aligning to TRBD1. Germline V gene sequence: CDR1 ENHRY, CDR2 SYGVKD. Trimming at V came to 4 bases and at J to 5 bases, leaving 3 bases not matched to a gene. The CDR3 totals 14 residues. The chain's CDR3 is CAISVGTGGTEAFF. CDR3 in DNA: TGTGCCATCAGTGTAGGGACAGGGGGGACTGAAGCTTTCTTT.

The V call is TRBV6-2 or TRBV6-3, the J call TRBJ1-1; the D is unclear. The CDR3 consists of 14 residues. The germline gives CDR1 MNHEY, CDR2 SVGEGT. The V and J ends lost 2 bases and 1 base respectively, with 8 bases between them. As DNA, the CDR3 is TGTGCCAGCAGTTACGCAGGCCAGAACACTGAAGCTTTCTTT. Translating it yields CASSYAGQNTEAFF.

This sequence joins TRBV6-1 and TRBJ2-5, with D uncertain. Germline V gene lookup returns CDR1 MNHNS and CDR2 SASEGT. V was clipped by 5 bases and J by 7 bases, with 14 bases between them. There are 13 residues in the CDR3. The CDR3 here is CASSLAPSSTQYF. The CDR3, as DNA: TGTGCCAGCAGTTTGGCCCCCAGTTCGACCCAGTACTTC.

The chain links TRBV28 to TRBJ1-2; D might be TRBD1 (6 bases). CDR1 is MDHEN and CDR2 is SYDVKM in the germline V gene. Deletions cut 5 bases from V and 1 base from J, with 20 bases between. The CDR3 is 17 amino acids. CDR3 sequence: CASSPQWGRGYNYGYTF. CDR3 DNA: TGTGCCAGCAGTCCCCAATGGGGGCGCGGATATAACTATGGCTACACCTTC.

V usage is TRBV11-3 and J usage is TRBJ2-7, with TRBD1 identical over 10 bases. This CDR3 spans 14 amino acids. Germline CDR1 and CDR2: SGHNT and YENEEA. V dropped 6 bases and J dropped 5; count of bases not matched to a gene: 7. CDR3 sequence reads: CASSPGTGAHEQYF. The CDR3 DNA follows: TGTGCCAGCAGTCCCGGGACAGGGGCCCACGAGCAGTACTTC.

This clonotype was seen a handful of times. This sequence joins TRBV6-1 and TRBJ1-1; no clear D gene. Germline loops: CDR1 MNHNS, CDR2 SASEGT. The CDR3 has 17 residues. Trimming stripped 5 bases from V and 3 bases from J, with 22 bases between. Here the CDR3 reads CASSYEWKFIRDTEAFF. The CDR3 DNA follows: TGTGCCAGCAGTTATGAGTGGAAATTCATAAGGGACACTGAAGCTTTCTTT.

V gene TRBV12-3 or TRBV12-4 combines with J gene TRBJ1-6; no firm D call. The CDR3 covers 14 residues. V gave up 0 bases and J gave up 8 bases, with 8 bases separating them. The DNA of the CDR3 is TGTGCCAGCAGTTTAGCGCTTAGTGATTCACCCCTCCACTTT. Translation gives CASSLALSDSPLHF.

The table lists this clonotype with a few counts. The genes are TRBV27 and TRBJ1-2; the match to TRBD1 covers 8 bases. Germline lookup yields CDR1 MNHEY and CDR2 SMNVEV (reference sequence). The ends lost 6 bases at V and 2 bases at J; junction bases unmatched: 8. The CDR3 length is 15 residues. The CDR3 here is CASSPLDRVNYGYTF. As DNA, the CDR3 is TGTGCCAGCAGCCCCTTGGACAGGGTGAACTATGGCTACACCTTC.

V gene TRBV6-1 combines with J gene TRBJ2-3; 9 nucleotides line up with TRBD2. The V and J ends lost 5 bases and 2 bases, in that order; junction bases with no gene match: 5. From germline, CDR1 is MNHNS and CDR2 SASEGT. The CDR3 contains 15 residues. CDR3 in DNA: TGTGCCAGCAGTCTACAGCGGGGGGCCACAGATACGCAGTATTTT. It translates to CASSLQRGATDTQYF.

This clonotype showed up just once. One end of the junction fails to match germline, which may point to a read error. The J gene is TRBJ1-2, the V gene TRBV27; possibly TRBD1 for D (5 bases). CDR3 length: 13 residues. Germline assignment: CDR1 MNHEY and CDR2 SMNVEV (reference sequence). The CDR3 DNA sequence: TGTGCCATCAGTGATCAGGGACGCTATGGCTACACCTTC. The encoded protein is CAISDQGRYGYTF.

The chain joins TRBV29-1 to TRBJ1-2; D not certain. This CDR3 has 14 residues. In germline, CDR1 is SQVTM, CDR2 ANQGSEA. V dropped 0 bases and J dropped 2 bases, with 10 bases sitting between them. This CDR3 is CSVEDQDYNYGYTF. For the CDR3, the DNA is TGCAGCGTTGAAGATCAGGACTACAACTATGGCTACACCTTC. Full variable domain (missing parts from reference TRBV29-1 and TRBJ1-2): SAVISQKPSRDICQRGTSLTIQCQVDSQVTMMFWYRQQPGQSLTLIATANQGSEATYESGFVIDKFPISRPNLTFSTLTVSNMSPEDSSIYLCSVEDQDYNYGYTFGSGTRLTVV.

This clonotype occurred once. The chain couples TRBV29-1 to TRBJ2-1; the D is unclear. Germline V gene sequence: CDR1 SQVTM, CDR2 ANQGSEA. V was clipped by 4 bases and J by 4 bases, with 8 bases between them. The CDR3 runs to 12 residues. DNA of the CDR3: TGCAGCGTTGGTAGACTGTACAATGAGCAGTTCTTC. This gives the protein CSVGRLYNEQFF.

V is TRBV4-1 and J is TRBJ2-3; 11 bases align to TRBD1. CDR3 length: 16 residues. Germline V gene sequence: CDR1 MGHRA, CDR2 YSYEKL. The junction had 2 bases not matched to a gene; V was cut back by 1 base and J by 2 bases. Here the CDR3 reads CASSQGGQGDTDTQYF. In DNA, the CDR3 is TGCGCCAGCAGCCAAGGGGGACAGGGGGACACAGATACGCAGTATTTT.

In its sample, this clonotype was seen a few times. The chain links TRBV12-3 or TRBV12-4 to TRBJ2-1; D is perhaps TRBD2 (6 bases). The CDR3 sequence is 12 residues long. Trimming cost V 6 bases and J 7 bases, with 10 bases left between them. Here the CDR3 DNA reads TGTGCCAGCAGCCGGGACTTGAATGAGCAGTTCTTC. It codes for CASSRDLNEQFF.

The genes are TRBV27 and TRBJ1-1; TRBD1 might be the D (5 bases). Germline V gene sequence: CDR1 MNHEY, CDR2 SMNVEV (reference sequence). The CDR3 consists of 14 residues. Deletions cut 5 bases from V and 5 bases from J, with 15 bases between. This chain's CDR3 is CASSTTGSLTEAFF. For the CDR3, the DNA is TGTGCCAGCAGTACTACAGGTTCTCTGACTGAAGCTTTCTTT.

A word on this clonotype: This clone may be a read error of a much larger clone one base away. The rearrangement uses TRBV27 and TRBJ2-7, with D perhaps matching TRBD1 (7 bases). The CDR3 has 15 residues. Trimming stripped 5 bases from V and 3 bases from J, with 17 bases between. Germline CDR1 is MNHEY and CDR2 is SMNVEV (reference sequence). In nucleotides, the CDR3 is TGTGCCAGCAGTCCGGAGGGACAGTGGATCTACGAGCAGTACTTC. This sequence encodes CASSPEGQWIYEQYF.

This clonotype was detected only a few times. The CDR3 bases are TGTGCCAGCAGCCAAGAACGGGGTAGTGAAAAACTGTTTTTT. Translating gives CASSQERGSEKLFF. This chain uses TRBV14 with TRBJ1-4; the D is unclear. The germline CDR1 and CDR2 sequences are SGHDN and FVKESK. The length of the CDR3 is 14 residues. The V gene lost 0 bases and the J gene lost 7 bases, with 9 bases spanning the gap.

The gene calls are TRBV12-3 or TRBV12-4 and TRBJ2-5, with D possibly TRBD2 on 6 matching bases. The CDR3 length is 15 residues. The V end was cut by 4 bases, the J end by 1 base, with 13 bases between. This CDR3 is CASSSPRDSQETQYF. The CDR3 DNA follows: TGTGCCAGCAGTTCACCCCGGGACTCCCAAGAGACCCAGTACTTC.

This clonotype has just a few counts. The CDR3 is CASRPSTDTQYF. For the CDR3, the DNA is TGTGCCAGCAGGCCCAGCACAGATACGCAGTATTTT. The gene calls are TRBV6-1 and TRBJ2-3; D uncertain. This CDR3 region has 12 residues. The germline V gene encodes CDR1 MNHNS and CDR2 SASEGT. V lost 6 bases to trimming and J lost 0 bases, with 4 bases between them.

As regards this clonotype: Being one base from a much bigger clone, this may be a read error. The CDR3 DNA reads as TGTGCCAGCAGGACCAATAACCCCGATGGCAATCAGCCCCAGCATTTT. Translation: CASRTNNPDGNQPQHF. This chain uses TRBV28 with TRBJ1-5, with D hard to call. Germline V gene lookup returns CDR1 MDHEN and CDR2 SYDVKM. V shed 6 bases and J shed 2 bases, with 17 bases lying between them. The CDR3 has 16 residues.

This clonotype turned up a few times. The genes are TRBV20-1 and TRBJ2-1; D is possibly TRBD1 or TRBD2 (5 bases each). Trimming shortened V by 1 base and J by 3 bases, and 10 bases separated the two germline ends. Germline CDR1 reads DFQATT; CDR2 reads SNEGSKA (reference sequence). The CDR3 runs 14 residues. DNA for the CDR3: TGCAGTGCTAGAGTTGGGGGTAACTACAATGAGCAGTTCTTC. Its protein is CSARVGGNYNEQFF.

CDR3 DNA: TGTGCCAGCAGCCTCTCATTTGGGGGTACCTGGGAGCTGTTTTTT. Translation gives CASSLSFGGTWELFF. V gene TRBV7-2 combines with J gene TRBJ2-2; D might be TRBD1 or TRBD2, each matching 5 bases. Germline V lookup: CDR1 SGHTA, CDR2 FQGNSA. Trimming stripped 5 bases from V and 9 bases from J, with 19 bases between. The CDR3 runs 15 residues.

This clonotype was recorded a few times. This CDR3 is CASGQTTGGMTDTQYF. The CDR3 DNA reads TGTGCTAGTGGGCAAACGACAGGGGGGATGACAGATACGCAGTATTTT. This chain connects TRBV12-5 to TRBJ2-3, with TRBD1 matching over 9 bases. The CDR3 extends over 16 amino acids. Germline CDR1 is LGHNT and CDR2 is FRNRAP. The junction had 10 bases not matched to a gene; V was cut back by 6 bases and J by 3 bases.

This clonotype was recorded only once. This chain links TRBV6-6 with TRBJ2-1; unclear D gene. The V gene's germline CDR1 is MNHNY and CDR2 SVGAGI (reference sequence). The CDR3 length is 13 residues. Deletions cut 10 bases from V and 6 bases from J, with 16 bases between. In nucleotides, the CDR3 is TGTGCCATCAGAGCCGGCTCGATCAATGAGCAGTTCTTC. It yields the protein CAIRAGSINEQFF.